The entry below describes one T cell receptor beta chain. Germline-derived CDR1 and CDR2 are MGHRA and YSYEKL. With 3 bases clipped from V and 2 bases from J, the junction kept 4 bases outside the gene matches. This CDR3 comprises 16 residues. Generated by immunoSEQ multiplex PCR, the TCRdb table keeps only in-frame clones and is missing some. This sample has roughly 41,000 clones, with 70% to 90% found just once. This entry comes from a study of T cell changes during pregnancy in multiple sclerosis. The starting material was CD8+ T cells from peripheral blood mononuclear cells, obtained in the third trimester of pregnancy. The chain joins TRBV4-1 to TRBJ2-3; TRBD1 aligns across 11 bases. This sequence was found in a female donor with multiple sclerosis, enrolled in a pregnancy study. CDR3: CASSHRTGGVTDTQYF. The CDR3 nucleotides read TGCGCCAGCAGCCACCGGACAGGGGGCGTCACAGATACGCAGTATTTT.